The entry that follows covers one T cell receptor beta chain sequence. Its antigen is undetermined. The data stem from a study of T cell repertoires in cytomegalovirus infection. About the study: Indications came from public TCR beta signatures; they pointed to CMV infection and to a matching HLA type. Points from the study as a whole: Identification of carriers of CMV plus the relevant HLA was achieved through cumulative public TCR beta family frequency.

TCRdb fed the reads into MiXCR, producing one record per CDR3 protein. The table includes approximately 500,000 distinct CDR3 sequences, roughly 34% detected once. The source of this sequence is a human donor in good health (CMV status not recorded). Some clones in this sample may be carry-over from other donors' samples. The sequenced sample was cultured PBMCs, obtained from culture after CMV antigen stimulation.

The CDR3 DNA reads TGCGCCAGCAGCCAAGAGACTAGCGGATCGGCCAAAAACATTCAGTACTTC. Translation: CASSQETSGSAKNIQYF. This chain uses TRBV4-1 with TRBJ2-4; 9 positions match TRBD2. The CDR3 has 17 residues. Losses at the gene ends were 0 bases for V and 1 base for J; bases not matched to a gene: 4. Germline V lookup: CDR1 MGHRA, CDR2 YSYEKL.